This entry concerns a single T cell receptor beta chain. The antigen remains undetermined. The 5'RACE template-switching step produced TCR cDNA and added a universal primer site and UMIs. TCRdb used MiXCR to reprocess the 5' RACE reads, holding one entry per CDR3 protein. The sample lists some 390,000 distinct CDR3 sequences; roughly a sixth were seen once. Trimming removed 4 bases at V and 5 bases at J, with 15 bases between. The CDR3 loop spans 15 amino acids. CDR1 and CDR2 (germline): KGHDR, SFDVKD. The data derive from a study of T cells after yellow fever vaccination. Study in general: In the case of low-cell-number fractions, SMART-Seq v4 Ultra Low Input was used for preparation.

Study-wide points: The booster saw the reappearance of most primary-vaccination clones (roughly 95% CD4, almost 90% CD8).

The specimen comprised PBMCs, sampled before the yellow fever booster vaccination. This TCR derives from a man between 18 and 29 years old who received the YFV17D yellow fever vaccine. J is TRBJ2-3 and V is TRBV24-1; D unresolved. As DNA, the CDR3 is TGTGCCACCAGTGACCCCGGTACGGTAGGAGATACGCAGTATTTT. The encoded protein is CATSDPGTVGDTQYF.